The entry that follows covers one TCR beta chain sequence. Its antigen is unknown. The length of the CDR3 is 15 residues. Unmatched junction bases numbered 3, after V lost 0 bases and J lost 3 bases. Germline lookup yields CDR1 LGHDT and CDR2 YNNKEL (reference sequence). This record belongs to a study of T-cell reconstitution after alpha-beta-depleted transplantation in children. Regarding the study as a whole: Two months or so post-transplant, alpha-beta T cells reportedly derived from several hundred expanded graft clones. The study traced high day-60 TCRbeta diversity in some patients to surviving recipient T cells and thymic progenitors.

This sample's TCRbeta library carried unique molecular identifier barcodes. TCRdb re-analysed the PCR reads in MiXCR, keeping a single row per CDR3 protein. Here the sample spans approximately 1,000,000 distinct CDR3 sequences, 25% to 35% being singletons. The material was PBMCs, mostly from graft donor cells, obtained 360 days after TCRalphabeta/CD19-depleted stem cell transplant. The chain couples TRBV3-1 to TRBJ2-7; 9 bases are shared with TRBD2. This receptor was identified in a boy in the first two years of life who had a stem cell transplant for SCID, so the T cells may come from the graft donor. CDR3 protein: CASSQELAGIYEQYF. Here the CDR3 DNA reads TGTGCCAGCAGCCAAGAGCTAGCGGGAATCTACGAGCAGTACTTC.